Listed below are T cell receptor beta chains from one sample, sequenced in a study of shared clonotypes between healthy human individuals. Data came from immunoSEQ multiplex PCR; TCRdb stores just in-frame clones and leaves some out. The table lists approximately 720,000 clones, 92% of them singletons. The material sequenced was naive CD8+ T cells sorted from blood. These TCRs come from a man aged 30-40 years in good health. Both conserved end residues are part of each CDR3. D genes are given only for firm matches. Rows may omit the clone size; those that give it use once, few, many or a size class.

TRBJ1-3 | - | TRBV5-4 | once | CASSFRTGNTIYF
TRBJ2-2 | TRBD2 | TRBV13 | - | CASSWTSGRANTGELFF
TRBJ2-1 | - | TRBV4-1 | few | CASSLRGRAGEQFF
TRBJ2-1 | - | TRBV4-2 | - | CASSQGPDRQFF
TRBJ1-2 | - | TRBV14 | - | CASSQRGLSYTF
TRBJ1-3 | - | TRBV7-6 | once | CASSFLRESDTIYF
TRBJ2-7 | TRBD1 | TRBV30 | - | CAWGTGNEQYF
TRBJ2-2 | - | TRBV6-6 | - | CASSYRWEQAGELFF
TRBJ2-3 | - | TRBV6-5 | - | CASSYGPSTDTQYF
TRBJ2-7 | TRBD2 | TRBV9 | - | CASSVGVGREYEQYF
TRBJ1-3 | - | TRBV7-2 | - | CASLERGTGNTIYF
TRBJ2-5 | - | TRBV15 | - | CATSSWGARETQYF
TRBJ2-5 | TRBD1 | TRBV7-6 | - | CASSLLGGQGAETQYF
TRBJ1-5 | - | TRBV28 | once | CASSYEHQPQHF
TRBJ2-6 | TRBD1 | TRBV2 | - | CASRGQGAVSGANVLTF
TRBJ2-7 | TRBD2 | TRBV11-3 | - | CASSFGTSGEQYF
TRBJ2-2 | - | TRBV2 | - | CASITVRGGNTGELFF
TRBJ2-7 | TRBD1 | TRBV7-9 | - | CASSAIGTGVGEQYF
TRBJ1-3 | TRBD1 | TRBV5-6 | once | CASSSPGQGVISGNTIYF
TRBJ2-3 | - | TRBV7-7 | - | CASSPGLPDTQYF
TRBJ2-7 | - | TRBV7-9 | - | CASSRSGTGGIYTYEQYF
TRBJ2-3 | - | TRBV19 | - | CASSSTLYTDTQYF
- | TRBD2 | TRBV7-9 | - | CASSSGTSGAYEQYF
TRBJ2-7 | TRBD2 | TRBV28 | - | CASSSLLRTSGRGVYEQYF
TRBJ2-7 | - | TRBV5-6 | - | CASSLDGGDEQYF
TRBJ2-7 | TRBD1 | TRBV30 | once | CAWSPGQGAYEQYF
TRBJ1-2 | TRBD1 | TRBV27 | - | CASSLGTGGPRTYGYTF
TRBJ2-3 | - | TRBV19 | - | CASSLLGTDTQYF
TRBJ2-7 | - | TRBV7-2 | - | CASSPRAPGVGEQYF
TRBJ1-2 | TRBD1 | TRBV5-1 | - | CASSDGQDSANYGYTF
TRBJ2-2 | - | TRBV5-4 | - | CASSLGGTGELFF
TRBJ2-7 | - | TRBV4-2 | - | CASSQERGTSYEQYF
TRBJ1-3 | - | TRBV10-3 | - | CAISELAQFSGNTIYF
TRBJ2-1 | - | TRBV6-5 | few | CASSYSTDNEQFF
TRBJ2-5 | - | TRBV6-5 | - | CASSYSGRTLQETQYF
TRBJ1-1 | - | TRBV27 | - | CASTPLGNTEAFF
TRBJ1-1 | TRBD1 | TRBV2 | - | CARQGASNPEAFF
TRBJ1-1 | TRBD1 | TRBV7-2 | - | CASSSDRATEAFF
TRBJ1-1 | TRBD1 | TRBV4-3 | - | CASSLGQGMNTEAFF
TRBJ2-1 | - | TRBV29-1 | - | CSARAAAVGEQFF
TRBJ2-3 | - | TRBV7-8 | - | CASSLVGSTDTQYF
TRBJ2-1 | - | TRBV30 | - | CAWSLIGLGLDEQFF
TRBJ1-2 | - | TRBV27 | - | CASSLKGGTAYGYTF
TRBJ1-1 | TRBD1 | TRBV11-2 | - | CASSSLSDRGLWGSEAFF
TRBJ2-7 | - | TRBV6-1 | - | CASSDVRGWYEQYF
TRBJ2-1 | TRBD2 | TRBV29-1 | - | CSVLLADYNEQFF
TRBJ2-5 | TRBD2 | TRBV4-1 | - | CASSQVAGGQETQYF
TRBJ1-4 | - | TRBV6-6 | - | CASSPGTGWEKLFF
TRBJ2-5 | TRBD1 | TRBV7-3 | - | CASSPGRGPQETQYF
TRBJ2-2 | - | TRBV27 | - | CASNGGGGELFF